Shown below are 6 T cell receptor beta chains from a single sample sequenced in a study of T cell responses to AZD1222 COVID-19 vaccine. Measured with immunoSEQ multiplex PCR; TCRdb has only the in-frame clones, and not every one. The sample records approximately 120,000 clones, 88% being singletons. The starting material was peripheral blood, obtained 28 days after the second AZD1222 dose. These TCRs come from an adult who received the AZD1222 COVID-19 vaccine.

This clone was counted once. This chain uses TRBV2 with TRBJ1-5, with D possibly matching TRBD1 (6 bases). Germline lookup yields CDR1 SNHLY and CDR2 FYNNEI. The CDR3 extends over 14 amino acids. The V and J ends lost 6 bases and 7 bases respectively, with 16 bases between them. The CDR3 DNA is TGTGCCAGCAGGTTCACAGGGATCGGCCAGCCCCAGCATTTT. As protein: CASRFTGIGQPQHF.

The chain combines TRBV11-2 with TRBJ2-7, with TRBD1 matching 10 bases. This CDR3 is 15 amino acids long. Germline values: CDR1 SGHAT, CDR2 FQNNGV. The V segment lost 4 bases and the J segment 5 bases; nucleotides outside the gene matches: 8. CDR3 DNA: TGTGCCAGCAGCTCCACGACAGGGGGCCGTAACGAGCAGTACTTC. This codes for CASSSTTGGRNEQYF. The whole variable domain, filled in from reference TRBV11-2 and TRBJ2-7, reads EAGVAQSPRYKIIEKRQSVAFWCNPISGHATLYWYQQILGQGPKLLIQFQNNGVVDDSQLPKDRFSAERLKGVDSTLKIQPAKLEDSAVYLCASSSTTGGRNEQYFGPGTRLTVT.

The rearrangement uses TRBV7-8 and TRBJ1-3; TRBD1 matches at 8 bases. The junction had 5 bases not matched to a gene; V was cut back by 1 base and J by 3 bases. Germline values: CDR1 SGHVS, CDR2 FQNEAQ. The CDR3 is made up of 16 amino acids. The CDR3 DNA is TGTGCCAGCAGCTTAGTGTCAGGGGGCGGTGGAAACACCATATATTTT. The encoded protein is CASSLVSGGGGNTIYF.

The gene calls are TRBV2 and TRBJ2-1, with no clear D. CDR3 length equals 11 residues. Trimming took off 6 bases at V and 4 bases at J, with 4 bases between the two ends. Looked up from germline, CDR1 is SNHLY and CDR2 is FYNNEI. The CDR3 sequence: CASRKYNEQFF. The CDR3 DNA follows: TGTGCCAGCAGAAAATACAATGAGCAGTTCTTC.

The J gene is TRBJ1-1, the V gene TRBV6-2 or TRBV6-3; D remains ambiguous. The V end was cut by 5 bases, the J end by 5 bases, with 15 bases between. CDR1 and CDR2 from the germline V gene are MNHEY and SVGEGT. CDR3 length: 14 amino acids. CDR3 coding DNA: TGTGCCAGCAGTCATAGGGTGAGAAGGACTGAAGCTTTCTTT. Amino acid sequence: CASSHRVRRTEAFF.

The J gene is TRBJ1-2, the V gene TRBV3-1 (or the pseudogene TRBV3-2), with D uncertain. Trimming removed 0 bases at V and 7 bases at J, with 6 bases between. The CDR3 is 12 residues long. The germline gives CDR1 LGHDT, CDR2 YNNKEL (reference sequence). CDR3: CASSQDESGYTF. CDR3 sequence (DNA): TGTGCCAGCAGCCAAGACGAGAGTGGCTACACCTTC.